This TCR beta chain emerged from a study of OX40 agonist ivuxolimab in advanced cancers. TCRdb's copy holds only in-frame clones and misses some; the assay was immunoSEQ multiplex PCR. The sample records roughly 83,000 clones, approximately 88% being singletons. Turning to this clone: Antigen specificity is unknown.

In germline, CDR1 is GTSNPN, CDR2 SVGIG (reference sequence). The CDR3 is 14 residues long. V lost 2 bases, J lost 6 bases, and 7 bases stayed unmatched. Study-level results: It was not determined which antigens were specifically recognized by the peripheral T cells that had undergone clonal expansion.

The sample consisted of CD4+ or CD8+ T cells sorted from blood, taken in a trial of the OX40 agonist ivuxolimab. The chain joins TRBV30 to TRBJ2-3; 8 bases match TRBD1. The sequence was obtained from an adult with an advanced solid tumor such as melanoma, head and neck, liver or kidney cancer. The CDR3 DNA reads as TGTGCCTGGAGTTTTGGACAGGGATGGGATACGCAGTATTTT. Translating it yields CAWSFGQGWDTQYF.